The rows below give T cell receptor beta chains drawn from one sample of a study of cytomegalovirus exposure and HLA in healthy donors. Generated by immunoSEQ multiplex PCR, the TCRdb table keeps only in-frame clones and is missing some. The table has about 360,000 clones, 86% seen once. Sequences were obtained from PBMCs. The source of these receptors is a woman aged 18 to 35 in good health and CMV-seronegative. CDR3s include the opening cysteine and the closing phenylalanine or tryptophan. Each record gives: D gene, CDR3 length, J gene, V gene, clone size, CDR3 DNA, CDR3 protein. The D gene is left open where the match is weak. Part of the rows lack a size; the others show once, few, many or a class for expanded clones.

>NA|12|TRBJ1-5|TRBV18|few
TGTGCCAGCTCACCGGGGACTGGGCCCCAGCATTTT
CASSPGTGPQHF
>NA|16|TRBJ2-7|TRBV2|NA
TGTGCCAGCAGTGAAGCGGGGGTCGACAGGTACCACGAGCAGTACTTC
CASSEAGVDRYHEQYF
>NA|13|TRBJ1-2|TRBV6-6|NA
TGTGCCAGCAGTTACTCGGCCCTGTATGGCTACACCTTC
CASSYSALYGYTF
>TRBD2|17|TRBJ2-1|TRBV28|NA
TGTGCCAGCAGTCCACCAACTAGCGGGGTAACCTACAATGAGCAGTTCTTC
CASSPPTSGVTYNEQFF
>TRBD1|15|TRBJ2-7|TRBV4-2|NA
TGTGCCAGCAGCCCGCTTGGGACAGGACCCTACGAGCAGTACTTC
CASSPLGTGPYEQYF
>NA|13|TRBJ1-1|TRBV11-3|NA
TGTGCCAGCAGCCGAGGGCCGAACACTGAAGCTTTCTTT
CASSRGPNTEAFF
>TRBD2|14|TRBJ2-7|TRBV15|NA
TGTGCCACCAGCAGAGATCGGCTAGCGGGAGAGCAGTACTTC
CATSRDRLAGEQYF
>NA|11|TRBJ2-7|TRBV6-6|NA
TGTGCCAGCAGTCTTATCTACGAGCAGTACTTC
CASSLIYEQYF
>NA|14|TRBJ1-5|TRBV6-1|NA
TGTGCCAGCAGTGATGTGCGGGTGTGGAAGCCCCAGCATTTT
CASSDVRVWKPQHF
>TRBD1|14|TRBJ1-2|TRBV5-5|NA
TGTGCCAGCAGCTCCGGACAGGGATCCTATGGCTACACCTTC
CASSSGQGSYGYTF
>TRBD2|17|TRBJ2-3|TRBV4-1|once
TGCGCCAGCAGCCAAGATCTCGCTAGCGGGGCCCCAGATACGCAGTATTTT
CASSQDLASGAPDTQYF
>NA|15|TRBJ2-3|TRBV9|NA
TGTGCCAGCAGCGTAGGGGAGCTAAGTAGGGATACGCAGTATTTT
CASSVGELSRDTQYF
>NA|15|TRBJ1-2|TRBV9|NA
TGTGCCAGCAGCGTAGAGGAGGGCGCCAACTATGGCTACACCTTC
CASSVEEGANYGYTF
>TRBD1|14|TRBJ1-2|TRBV6-5|once
TGTGCCAGCAGTTACAACAGGGGCGACTATGGCTACACCTTC
CASSYNRGDYGYTF
>TRBD2|14|TRBJ2-3|TRBV6-1|NA
TGTGCCAGCAGGTGGCGGGAGGTGACAGATACGCAGTATTTT
CASRWREVTDTQYF
>NA|13|TRBJ2-7|TRBV4-2|few
TGTGCCAGCAGCCAAGATCAGACCTACGAGCAGTACTTC
CASSQDQTYEQYF
>NA|16|TRBJ1-4|TRBV5-1|NA
TGCGCCAGCAGCGGACGGACAGTGGAGACTAATGAAAAACTGTTTTTT
CASSGRTVETNEKLFF
>NA|13|TRBJ1-6|TRBV28|NA
TGTGCCACACGGCAGGGGCGGAATTCACCCCTCCACTTT
CATRQGRNSPLHF
>TRBD2|15|TRBJ2-1|TRBV27|NA
TGTGCCAGCAGTTTAGCGGGAGGGTCCTACAATGAGCAGTTCTTC
CASSLAGGSYNEQFF
>TRBD2|15|TRBJ2-3|TRBV6-5|NA
TGTGCCAGCACCAACTTAGCGGGAGAGGGGGATACGCAGTATTTT
CASTNLAGEGDTQYF
>NA|14|TRBJ1-2|TRBV30|NA
TGTGCCTGGAGTGACCGGGGGGGAAACTATGGCTACACCTTC
CAWSDRGGNYGYTF
>TRBD1|15|TRBJ2-5|TRBV6-5|NA
TGTGCCAGCAGCCAGTCCCGGGACAGGCAAGAGACCCAGTACTTC
CASSQSRDRQETQYF
>NA|14|TRBJ2-2|TRBV11-2|NA
TGTGCCAGCAGCTTAGTGTCCAGGACCGGGGAGCTGTTTTTT
CASSLVSRTGELFF
>TRBD1|14|TRBJ1-1|TRBV28|NA
TGTGCCAGCAGTCGGGCCTACAGGGGAACTGAAGCTTTCTTT
CASSRAYRGTEAFF
>TRBD1|15|TRBJ2-1|TRBV5-4|NA
TGTGCCAGCAGCTTGGACAGGGGGGAATACAATGAGCAGTTCTTC
CASSLDRGEYNEQFF
>TRBD2|16|TRBJ2-2|TRBV7-7|once
TGTGCCAGCAGCTTATTTGCGGGGGGAGGATCCGGGGAGCTGTTTTTT
CASSLFAGGGSGELFF
>NA|14|TRBJ1-5|TRBV10-2|NA
TGCGCCAGCAAAGACAGTTCATTCAATCAGCCCCAGCATTTT
CASKDSSFNQPQHF
>NA|11|TRBJ2-7|TRBV5-6|NA
TGTGCCAGCAGCTTGCTCCACGAGCAGTACTTC
CASSLLHEQYF
>NA|13|TRBJ2-7|TRBV7-9|NA
TGTGCCAGCAGCGCTGGCCTCCCCTACGAGCAGTACTTC
CASSAGLPYEQYF
>TRBD2|18|TRBJ2-1|TRBV25-1|NA
TGTGCCAGCAGTGTGGCTAGCGGGGGGGTATGGTCCTACAATGAGCAGTTCTTC
CASSVASGGVWSYNEQFF
>NA|15|TRBJ1-2|TRBV2|NA
TGTGCCAGCAGCCTGGACACCCGACCTAACTATGGCTACACCTTC
CASSLDTRPNYGYTF
>NA|16|TRBJ1-5|TRBV4-1|few
TGCGCCAGCAGCCAAGGGGCCCAAGGGGTGGGCAGTCCCCAGCATTTT
CASSQGAQGVGSPQHF
>NA|12|TRBJ2-7|TRBV28|NA
TGTGCCAGCAGTTTAGGGGGGTGGGAGCAGTACTTC
CASSLGGWEQYF
>NA|17|TRBJ2-1|TRBV30|NA
TGTGCCTGGAGTGTACGGGTGGCAGGGTCTATGCGGCATGAGCAGTTCTTC
CAWSVRVAGSMRHEQFF
>NA|16|TRBJ2-2|TRBV5-6|NA
TGTGCCAGCAGCTCATGGGCGGGGATCAACACCGGGGAGCTGTTTTTT
CASSSWAGINTGELFF
>NA|13|TRBJ2-7|TRBV5-1|NA
TGCGCCAGCAGCTTGGACGGACACTACGAGCAGTACTTC
CASSLDGHYEQYF
>NA|14|TRBJ2-5|TRBV7-8|NA
TGTGCCAGCAGCTTGTCCAGGGACCAAGAGACCCAGTACTTC
CASSLSRDQETQYF
>NA|13|TRBJ1-4|TRBV10-3|NA
TGTGCCATCAGTGCGTCCGGGGGGGAAAAACTGTTTTTT
CAISASGGEKLFF
>TRBD1|15|TRBJ1-4|TRBV25-1|NA
TGTGCCAGCAGTGGAAACAGGGGTATCCGGGAAAAACTGTTTTTT
CASSGNRGIREKLFF
>NA|14|TRBJ2-1|TRBV27|NA
TGTGCCAGCAGCTGGGGAACAGGGCTAAATGAGCAGTTCTTC
CASSWGTGLNEQFF
>TRBD1|16|TRBJ1-1|TRBV6-1|NA
TGTGCCAGCAGTGGGGGTTACAGGGGGCGGAACACTGAAGCTTTCTTT
CASSGGYRGRNTEAFF
>NA|15|TRBJ1-1|TRBV6-5|NA
TGTGCCAGCAGTTACTCGTCAGGGCTGAACACTGAAGCTTTCTTT
CASSYSSGLNTEAFF